A single sample gave rise to the 26 T cell receptor beta chains below, sequenced in a study of T cells in localized non-small cell lung cancer. The data were produced by immunoSEQ multiplex PCR, yet TCRdb's version contains in-frame clones alone and is incomplete. Of 70,000 to 75,000 clones listed, 84% are singletons. This sample comprised peripheral blood, obtained before any cancer treatment. Every receptor here comes from a female donor older than 55 with stage I lung adenocarcinoma.

The chain recombines TRBV6-5 with TRBJ1-1, with D possibly TRBD1 on 6 matching bases. CDR1 is MNHEY and CDR2 is SVGAGI in the germline V gene. CDR3 size: 15 residues. The V end was cut by 0 bases, the J end by 0 bases, with 8 bases between. The CDR3 coding sequence is TGTGCCAGCAGTTACTCCGGGGGCATGAACACTGAAGCTTTCTTT. It translates to CASSYSGGMNTEAFF.

The V gene is TRBV5-4, the J gene TRBJ1-1; D is ambiguous. The CDR3 is 14 residues long. Germline CDR1 reads SGHNT; CDR2 reads YYREEE (reference sequence). V lost 1 base and J 2 bases, leaving 9 bases between the germline ends. The chain's CDR3 is CASSLSDGNTEAFF. The CDR3 bases are TGTGCCAGCAGCTTGTCGGATGGTAACACTGAAGCTTTCTTT.

V is TRBV7-9 and J is TRBJ2-7; no definite D call. Per the germline V gene, CDR1 is SEHNR and CDR2 is FQNEAQ (reference sequence). CDR3 length equals 11 residues. V shed 5 bases and J shed 3 bases, with 5 bases lying between them. CDR3: CASSPNYEQYF. The CDR3 DNA follows: TGTGCCAGCAGCCCCAACTACGAGCAGTACTTC.

The chain recombines TRBV7-2 with TRBJ1-1, with a possible D match to TRBD1 (5 bases). Trimming removed 5 bases from V and 10 bases from J, with 17 bases in between. The CDR3 has 13 amino acids. Germline CDR1 reads SGHTA; CDR2 reads FQGNSA. The CDR3 sequence: CASSISGNRGAFF. The CDR3 DNA reads as TGTGCCAGCAGCATTTCAGGGAATCGGGGAGCTTTCTTT. The full variable domain, its missing parts supplied by reference TRBV7-2 and TRBJ1-1, is GAGVSQSPSNKVTEKGKDVELRCDPISGHTALYWYRQSLGQGLEFLIYFQGNSAPDKSGLPSDRFSAERTGGSVSTLTIQRTQQEDSAVYLCASSISGNRGAFFGQGTRLTVV.

The chain couples TRBV19 to TRBJ1-5; D is uncertain. This CDR3 region has 14 residues. In germline, CDR1 is LNHDA, CDR2 SQIVND (reference sequence). Deletions cut 2 bases from V and 6 bases from J, with 11 bases between. The CDR3 protein is CASSISGSGQPQHF. The CDR3 region has the DNA TGTGCCAGTAGTATAAGCGGCTCGGGTCAGCCCCAGCATTTT. Together with reference TRBV19 and TRBJ1-5, the CDR3 gives the full variable domain: DGGITQSPKYLFRKEGQNVTLSCEQNLNHDAMYWYRQDPGQGLRLIYYSQIVNDFQKGDIAEGYSVSREKKESFPLTVTSAQKNPTAFYLCASSISGSGQPQHFGDGTRLSIL.

The CDR3 loop is CASSKGGSYGYTF. The CDR3 nucleotides read TGTGCCAGCAGCAAAGGGGGCTCCTATGGCTACACCTTC. The rearrangement joins TRBV16 to TRBJ1-2; 7 positions agree with TRBD1. The trim removed 5 bases at V and 4 bases at J, leaving 4 bases unmatched. Germline V gene lookup returns CDR1 KGHSY and CDR2 FQNENV. The CDR3 extends over 13 amino acids.

V usage is TRBV27 and J usage is TRBJ2-3, with D tentatively TRBD1 (5 bases). The CDR3 consists of 17 residues. Germline V lookup: CDR1 MNHEY, CDR2 SMNVEV (reference sequence). V was cut by 0 bases and J by 2 bases, with 15 bases left in between. CDR3 DNA sequence: TGTGCCAGCAGTTTATCGTACAGGATCAGGGACACAGATACGCAGTATTTT. Encoded protein: CASSLSYRIRDTDTQYF.

This chain joins TRBV19 and TRBJ2-4; D is unresolved. V was shortened by 7 bases and J by 8 bases, with 15 bases between the two germline ends. Germline V lookup: CDR1 LNHDA, CDR2 SQIVND (reference sequence). The CDR3 spans 13 residues. The CDR3 protein is CASTGRVRDIQYF. CDR3 nucleotide sequence: TGTGCCAGTACCGGACGGGTTAGAGACATTCAGTACTTC.

The rearrangement links TRBV29-1 to TRBJ2-4, with D perhaps assigned TRBD1 or TRBD2 (5 bases each). Trimming pared 4 bases from V and 0 bases from J, leaving 10 bases between. The V gene's germline CDR1 is SQVTM and CDR2 ANQGSEA. This CDR3 comprises 14 residues. CDR3 in DNA: TGCAGCGTTGGGGACCTTCTAGCCAAAAACATTCAGTACTTC. As protein: CSVGDLLAKNIQYF.

The chain couples TRBV2 to TRBJ2-7; a weak D match, TRBD1 (5 bases). From germline, CDR1 is SNHLY and CDR2 FYNNEI. The V end was cut by 5 bases, the J end by 2 bases, with 10 bases between. This CDR3 has 13 residues. The CDR3 nucleotides read TGTGCCAGCAGTCTGGACACAACCTACGAGCAGTACTTC. Protein sequence: CASSLDTTYEQYF.

The chain recombines TRBV7-8 with TRBJ1-2; the D gene is possibly TRBD1 (6 bases). Germline lookup yields CDR1 SGHVS and CDR2 FQNEAQ. V lost 2 bases to trimming and J lost 6 bases, with 13 bases between them. The CDR3 has 14 residues. CDR3 in amino acids: CASSLIRGWDGYTF. As DNA, the CDR3 is TGTGCCAGCAGCTTAATCAGGGGCTGGGATGGCTACACCTTC.

The chain links TRBV5-1 to TRBJ2-3, with 15 positions matching TRBD2. The CDR3 runs 16 residues. Unmatched junction bases numbered 4, after V lost 4 bases and J lost 4 bases. Germline V gene sequence: CDR1 SGHRS, CDR2 YFSETQ. CDR3: CASSGGLAGGADTQYF. In DNA form, the CDR3 reads TGCGCCAGCAGCGGTGGACTAGCGGGAGGGGCAGATACGCAGTATTTT.

The rearrangement joins TRBV10-3 to TRBJ1-1; D unclear. This CDR3 has 17 amino acids. The germline V gene has CDR1 ENHRY and CDR2 SYGVKD. Trimming pared 2 bases from V and 3 bases from J, leaving 19 bases between. CDR3 nucleotides: TGTGCCATCAGTGAGATCCGGGGAGTAAGGCGGGACACTGAAGCTTTCTTT. Translated, it gives CAISEIRGVRRDTEAFF.

This clone was seen a handful of times. The chain employs TRBV18 and TRBJ2-7; D might be TRBD1 (6 bases). The V gene's germline CDR1 is KGHSH and CDR2 LQKENI. The CDR3 totals 15 residues. Trimming removed 3 bases from V and 3 bases from J, with 15 bases in between. The CDR3 loop is CASSPGTPTYYEQYF. CDR3 DNA sequence: TGTGCCAGCTCACCCGGGACACCTACTTACTACGAGCAGTACTTC.

The rearrangement uses TRBV5-1 and TRBJ2-5, with D possibly TRBD1 on 5 matching bases. The J call is in doubt because the DNA end fits TRBJ2-7 better. Germline V lookup: CDR1 SGHRS, CDR2 YFSETQ. The CDR3 contains 15 residues. The CDR3 region is CASSYTGSSSYEQYF. CDR3 nucleotides: TGCGCCAGCAGCTATACAGGCTCAAGCTCCTACGAGCAGTACTTC.

This clone was detected once. V and J are TRBV4-2 and TRBJ1-1; D is unclear. With 0 bases removed from V and 5 bases from J, the gap between germline ends came to 10 bases. Germline V gene sequence: CDR1 LGHNA, CDR2 YNFKEQ. This CDR3 is built from 14 residues. Here the CDR3 reads CASSQEQGLTEAFF. The CDR3 DNA reads TGTGCCAGCAGCCAAGAGCAAGGGCTAACTGAAGCTTTCTTT.

The chain recombines TRBV27 with TRBJ2-3, with a possible D match to TRBD2 (5 bases). The CDR3 loop spans 14 amino acids. The germline V and J ends were trimmed by 5 bases and 2 bases, with 11 bases remaining between them. CDR1 and CDR2 from the germline V gene are MNHEY and SMNVEV (reference sequence). The CDR3 here is CASSPRLYTDTQYF. CDR3 nucleotide sequence: TGTGCCAGCAGTCCGAGACTATACACAGATACGCAGTATTTT.

This rearrangement joins TRBV28 to TRBJ1-4; 9 bases agree with TRBD1. Germline V gene sequence: CDR1 MDHEN, CDR2 SYDVKM. The CDR3 has 14 residues. V was pared by 8 bases and J by 7 bases, with 8 bases of the junction left unmatched. The CDR3 nucleotides read TGTGCCAGCGGCGGGACAGGGTGGGGTGAAAAACTGTTTTTT. Translating it yields CASGGTGWGEKLFF.

The chain employs TRBV7-9 and TRBJ1-2; D not certain. The CDR3 is made up of 12 amino acids. Germline loops: CDR1 SEHNR, CDR2 FQNEAQ (reference sequence). The V end was cut by 5 bases, the J end by 5 bases, with 9 bases between. The CDR3 loop is CASSQEFYGYTF. The CDR3 DNA sequence: TGTGCCAGCAGCCAGGAGTTTTATGGCTACACCTTC.

V gene TRBV11-2 combines with J gene TRBJ2-7; D unresolved. The CDR3 runs to 15 residues. The V end lost 4 bases, the J end lost 3 bases, and 16 bases lay between the germline ends. Looked up from germline, CDR1 is SGHAT and CDR2 is FQNNGV. The CDR3: CASSSQTSDLYEQYF. CDR3 in DNA: TGTGCCAGCAGCTCCCAAACCTCGGACCTCTACGAGCAGTACTTC.

This CDR3 is CASSSGGASYNEQFF. The CDR3 DNA is TGTGCCAGCAGTAGCGGGGGGGCGTCTTACAATGAGCAGTTCTTC. This sequence joins TRBV6-1 and TRBJ2-1, with TRBD2 identical over 10 bases. This CDR3 is 15 amino acids long. The V and J ends lost 5 bases and 4 bases, in that order; junction bases with no gene match: 5. Per germline, CDR1 MNHNS and CDR2 SASEGT.

The CDR3: CASSPLTGWTGELFF. For the CDR3, the DNA is TGCGCCAGCAGCCCGCTGACAGGGTGGACCGGGGAGCTGTTTTTT. This rearrangement joins TRBV5-1 to TRBJ2-2; the match to TRBD1 covers 7 bases. This CDR3 is built from 15 residues. CDR1 is SGHRS, CDR2 YFSETQ, per germline. The V and J ends lost 4 bases and 5 bases, in that order; junction bases with no gene match: 8.

The chain combines TRBV21-1 with TRBJ2-1; the table's D call, TRBD1, has no DNA check behind it. TRBV21-1 is a pseudogene locus. The CDR3 is made up of 17 amino acids. DNA of the CDR3: TGTGCCAGCAGCAAAGGAGGGGGCAGCTGCTCCTACAATGAGCAGTTCTTC. Encoded protein: CASSKGGGSCSYNEQFF.

This clone is a singleton in its sample. V is TRBV28 and J is TRBJ2-5; 8 nucleotides align to TRBD1. This CDR3 contains 14 residues. From germline, CDR1 is MDHEN and CDR2 SYDVKM. With V trimmed by 5 bases and J by 1 base, 3 bases remained unmatched. This CDR3 reads CASSGQGVQETQYF. The CDR3 DNA is TGTGCCAGCAGTGGACAGGGAGTCCAAGAGACCCAGTACTTC.

The chain recombines TRBV5-5 with TRBJ1-1; unclear D gene. CDR1 and CDR2 (germline): SGHKS, YYEKEE (reference sequence). Trimming pared 4 bases from V and 1 base from J, leaving 20 bases between. The CDR3 runs 17 residues. CDR3 amino acids: CASSPYQFYDRNTEAFF. The CDR3 DNA is TGTGCCAGCAGCCCCTACCAATTTTATGACCGGAACACTGAAGCTTTCTTT.

The chain uses TRBV29-1 and TRBJ2-1, with 11 bases lining up with TRBD1. CDR3 length: 13 amino acids. The V gene's germline CDR1 is SQVTM and CDR2 ANQGSEA. After removal of 7 bases from V and 4 bases from J, the junction contained 3 bases not matched to a gene. CDR3 in DNA: TGCAGCGCCGGACAGGGGGCGTACAATGAGCAGTTCTTC. This codes for CSAGQGAYNEQFF.